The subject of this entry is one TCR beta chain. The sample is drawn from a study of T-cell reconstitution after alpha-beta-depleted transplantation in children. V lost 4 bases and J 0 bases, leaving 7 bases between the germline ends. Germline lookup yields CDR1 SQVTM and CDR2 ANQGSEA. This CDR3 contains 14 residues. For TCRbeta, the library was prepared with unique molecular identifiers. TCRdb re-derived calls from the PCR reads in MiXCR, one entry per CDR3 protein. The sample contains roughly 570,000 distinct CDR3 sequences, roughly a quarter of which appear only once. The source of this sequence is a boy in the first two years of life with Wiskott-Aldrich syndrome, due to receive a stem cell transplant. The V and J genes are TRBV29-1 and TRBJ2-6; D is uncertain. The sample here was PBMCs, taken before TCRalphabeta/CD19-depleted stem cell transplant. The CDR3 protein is CSVGAGSGANVLTF. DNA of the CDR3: TGCAGCGTTGGGGCAGGCTCTGGGGCCAACGTCCTGACTTTC.